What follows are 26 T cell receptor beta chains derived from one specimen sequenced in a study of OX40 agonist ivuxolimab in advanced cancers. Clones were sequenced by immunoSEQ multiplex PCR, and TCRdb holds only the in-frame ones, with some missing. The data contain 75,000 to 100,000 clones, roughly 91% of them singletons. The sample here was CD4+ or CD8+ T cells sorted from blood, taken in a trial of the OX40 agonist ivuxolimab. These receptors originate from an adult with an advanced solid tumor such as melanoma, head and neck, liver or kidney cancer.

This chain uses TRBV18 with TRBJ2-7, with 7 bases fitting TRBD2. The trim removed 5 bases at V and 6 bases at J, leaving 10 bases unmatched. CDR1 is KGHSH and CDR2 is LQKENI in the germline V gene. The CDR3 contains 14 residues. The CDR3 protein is CASSDRRLALEQYF. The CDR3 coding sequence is TGTGCCAGCTCAGATAGAAGACTAGCCCTCGAGCAGTACTTC.

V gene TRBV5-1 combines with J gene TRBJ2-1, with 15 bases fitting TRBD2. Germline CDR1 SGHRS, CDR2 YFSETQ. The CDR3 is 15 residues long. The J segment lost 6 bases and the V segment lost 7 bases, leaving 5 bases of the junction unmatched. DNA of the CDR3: TGCGCCAGCCGCGGACTAGCGGGAGGGCCCAATGAGCAGTTCTTC. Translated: CASRGLAGGPNEQFF.

CDR3 residues: CASSLGSGTFTYEQYF. For the CDR3, the DNA is TGTGCCAGCAGCTTAGGTAGCGGGACCTTTACCTACGAGCAGTACTTC. The gene calls are TRBV5-4 and TRBJ2-7, with TRBD2 matching 8 bases. V lost 2 bases, J lost 2 bases, and 9 bases stayed unmatched. The CDR3 contains 16 residues. Germline V gene sequence: CDR1 SGHNT, CDR2 YYREEE (reference sequence). The variable domain in full, completed from reference TRBV5-4 and TRBJ2-7, reads ETGVTQSPTHLIKTRGQQVTLRCSSQSGHNTVSWYQQALGQGPQFIFQYYREEENGRGNFPPRFSGLQFPNYSSELNVNALELDDSALYLCASSLGSGTFTYEQYFGPGTRLTVT.

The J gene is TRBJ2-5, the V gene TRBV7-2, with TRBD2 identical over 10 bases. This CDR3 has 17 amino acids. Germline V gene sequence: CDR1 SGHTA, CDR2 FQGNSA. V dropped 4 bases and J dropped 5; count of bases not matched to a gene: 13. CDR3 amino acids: CASSSRVVAGGGETQYF. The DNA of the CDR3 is TGTGCCAGCAGCTCGAGGGTAGTAGCGGGAGGTGGGGAGACCCAGTACTTC.

Here the CDR3 reads CASSSVGTWGDIQYF. DNA of the CDR3: TGTGCCAGCAGTTCAGTTGGGACCTGGGGAGACATTCAGTACTTC. The V and J genes are TRBV27 and TRBJ2-4; D tentatively reads TRBD1 or TRBD2 (5 bases each). CDR3 size: 15 residues. Trimming shortened V by 4 bases and J by 8 bases, and 18 bases separated the two germline ends. CDR1 is MNHEY and CDR2 is SMNVEV in the germline V gene (reference sequence).

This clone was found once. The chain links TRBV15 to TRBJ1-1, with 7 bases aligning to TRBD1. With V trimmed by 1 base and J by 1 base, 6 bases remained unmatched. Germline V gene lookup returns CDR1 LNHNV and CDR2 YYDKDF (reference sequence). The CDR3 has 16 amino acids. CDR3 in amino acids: CATSRGSNRGNTEAFF. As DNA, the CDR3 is TGTGCCACCAGCAGAGGTTCCAACAGGGGGAACACTGAAGCTTTCTTT. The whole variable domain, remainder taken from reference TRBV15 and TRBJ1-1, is DAMVIQNPRYQVTQFGKPVTLSCSQTLNHNVMYWYQQKSSQAPKLLFHYYDKDFNNEADTPDNFQSRRPNTSFCFLDIRSPGLGDTAMYLCATSRGSNRGNTEAFFGQGTRLTVV.

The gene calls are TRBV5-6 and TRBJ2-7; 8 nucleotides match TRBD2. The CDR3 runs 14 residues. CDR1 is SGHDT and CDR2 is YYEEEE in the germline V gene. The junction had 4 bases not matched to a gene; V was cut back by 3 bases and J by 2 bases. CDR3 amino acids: CASSYLAGTYEQYF. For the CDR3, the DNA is TGTGCCAGCAGCTACCTAGCGGGCACCTACGAGCAGTACTTC.

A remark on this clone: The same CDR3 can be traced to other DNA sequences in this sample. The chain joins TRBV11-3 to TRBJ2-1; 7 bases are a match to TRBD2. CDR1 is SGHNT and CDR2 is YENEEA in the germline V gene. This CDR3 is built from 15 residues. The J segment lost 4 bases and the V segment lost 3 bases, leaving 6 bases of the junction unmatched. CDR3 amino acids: CASSFAGGSYNEQFF. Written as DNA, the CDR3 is TGTGCCAGCAGCTTCGCTGGCGGGAGTTACAATGAGCAGTTCTTC.

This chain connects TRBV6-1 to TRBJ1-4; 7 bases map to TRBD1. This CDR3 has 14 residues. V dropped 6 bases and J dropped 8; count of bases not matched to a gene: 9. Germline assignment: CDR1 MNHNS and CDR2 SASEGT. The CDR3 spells CASRIRQGGEKLFF. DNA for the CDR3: TGTGCCAGCAGGATTAGACAGGGAGGAGAAAAACTGTTTTTT.

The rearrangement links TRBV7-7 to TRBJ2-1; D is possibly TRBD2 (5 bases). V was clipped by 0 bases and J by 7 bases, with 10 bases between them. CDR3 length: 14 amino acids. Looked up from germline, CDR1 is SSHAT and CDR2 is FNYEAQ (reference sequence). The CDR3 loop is CASSLAGVSNEQFF. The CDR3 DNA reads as TGTGCCAGCAGCTTAGCGGGAGTATCAAATGAGCAGTTCTTC.

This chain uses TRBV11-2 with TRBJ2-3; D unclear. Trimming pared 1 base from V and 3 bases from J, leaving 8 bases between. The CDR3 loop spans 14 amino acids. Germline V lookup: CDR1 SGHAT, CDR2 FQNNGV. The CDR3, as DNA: TGTGCCAGCAGCTTAGGATTAGTAACAGATACGCAGTATTTT. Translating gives CASSLGLVTDTQYF.

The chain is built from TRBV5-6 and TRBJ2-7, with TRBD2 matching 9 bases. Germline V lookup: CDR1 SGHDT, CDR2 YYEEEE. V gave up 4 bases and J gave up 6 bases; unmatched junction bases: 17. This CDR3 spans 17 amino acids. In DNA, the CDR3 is TGTGCCAGCAGCCCGGGACTAGCTCAACGCACTCACCGCGAGCAGTACTTC. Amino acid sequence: CASSPGLAQRTHREQYF. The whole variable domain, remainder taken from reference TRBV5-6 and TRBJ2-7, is DAGVTQSPTHLIKTRGQQVTLRCSPKSGHDTVSWYQQALGQGPQFIFQYYEEEERQRGNFPDRFSGHQFPNYSSELNVNALLLGDSALYLCASSPGLAQRTHREQYFGPGTRLTVT.

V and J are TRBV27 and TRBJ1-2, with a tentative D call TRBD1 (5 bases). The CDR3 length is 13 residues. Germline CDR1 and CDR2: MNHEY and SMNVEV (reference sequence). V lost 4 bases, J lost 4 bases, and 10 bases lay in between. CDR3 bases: TGTGCCAGCAGTTCCCAGGGCTCCTATGGCTACACCTTC. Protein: CASSSQGSYGYTF.

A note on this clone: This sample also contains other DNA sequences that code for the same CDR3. In DNA, the CDR3 is TGTGCCAGCAGCCCCCGCGGGCCAGATACGCAGTATTTT. Its protein is CASSPRGPDTQYF. The chain recombines TRBV7-9 with TRBJ2-3, with D tentatively TRBD2 (5 bases). V lost 5 bases and J 4 bases, leaving 10 bases between the germline ends. Per germline, CDR1 SEHNR and CDR2 FQNEAQ (reference sequence). The CDR3 runs 13 residues.

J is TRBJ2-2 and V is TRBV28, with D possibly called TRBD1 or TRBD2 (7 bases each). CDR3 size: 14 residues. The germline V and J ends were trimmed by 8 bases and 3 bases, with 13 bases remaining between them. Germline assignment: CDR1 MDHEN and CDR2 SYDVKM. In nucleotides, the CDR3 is TGTGCCAGCCAGGGGGGGGAACACACCGGGGAGCTGTTTTTT. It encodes CASQGGEHTGELFF.

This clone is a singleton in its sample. The CDR3 here is CASSLAGLAGGTSTDTQYF. The CDR3 region has the DNA TGCGCCAGCAGCTTGGCCGGGCTAGCGGGAGGAACTAGCACAGATACGCAGTATTTT. The rearrangement uses TRBV5-1 and TRBJ2-3; 11 positions agree with TRBD2. The length of the CDR3 is 19 residues. J lost 0 bases, V lost 0 bases, and 9 bases had no gene match. CDR1 SGHRS and CDR2 YFSETQ come from the germline V gene.

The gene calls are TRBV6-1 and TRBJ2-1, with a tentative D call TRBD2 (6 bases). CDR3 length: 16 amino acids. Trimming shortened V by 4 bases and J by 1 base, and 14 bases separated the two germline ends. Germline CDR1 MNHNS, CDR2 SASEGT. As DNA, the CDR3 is TGTGCCAGCAGTGTCGGTGGACTACCATCCTACAATGAGCAGTTCTTC. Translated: CASSVGGLPSYNEQFF.

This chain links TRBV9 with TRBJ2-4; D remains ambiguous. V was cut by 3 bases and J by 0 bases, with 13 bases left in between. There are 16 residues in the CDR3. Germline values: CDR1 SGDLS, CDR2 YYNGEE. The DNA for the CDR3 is TGTGCCAGCAGCGCTCAGAAACGCCTAGCCAAAAACATTCAGTACTTC. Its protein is CASSAQKRLAKNIQYF.

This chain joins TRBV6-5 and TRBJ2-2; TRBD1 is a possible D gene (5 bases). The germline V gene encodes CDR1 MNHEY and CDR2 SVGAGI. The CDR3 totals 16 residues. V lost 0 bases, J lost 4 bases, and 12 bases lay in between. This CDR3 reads CASSYSPRQTTGELFF. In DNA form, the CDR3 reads TGTGCCAGCAGTTACTCGCCCCGACAGACCACCGGGGAGCTGTTTTTT.

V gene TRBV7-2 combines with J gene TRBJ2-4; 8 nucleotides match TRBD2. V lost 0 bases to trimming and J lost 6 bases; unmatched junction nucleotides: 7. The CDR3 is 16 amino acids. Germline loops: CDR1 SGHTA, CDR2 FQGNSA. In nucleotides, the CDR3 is TGTGCCAGCAGCTTAGCATCCGCGGGAGGCGGAAACATTCAGTACTTC. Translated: CASSLASAGGGNIQYF.

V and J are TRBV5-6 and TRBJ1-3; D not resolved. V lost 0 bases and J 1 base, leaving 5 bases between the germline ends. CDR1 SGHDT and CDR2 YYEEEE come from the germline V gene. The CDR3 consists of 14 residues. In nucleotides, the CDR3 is TGTGCCAGCAGCTTGGCCGTTTCTGGAAACACCATATATTTT. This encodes CASSLAVSGNTIYF.

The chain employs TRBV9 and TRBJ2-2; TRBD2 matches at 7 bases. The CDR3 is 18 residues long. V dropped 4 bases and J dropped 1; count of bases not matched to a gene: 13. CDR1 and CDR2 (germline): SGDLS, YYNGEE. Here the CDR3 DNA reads TGTGCCAGCAGCCCCCGGGACTACCGTCGCGTGAACACCGGGGAGCTGTTTTTT. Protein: CASSPRDYRRVNTGELFF. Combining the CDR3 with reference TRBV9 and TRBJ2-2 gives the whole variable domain DSGVTQTPKHLITATGQRVTLRCSPRSGDLSVYWYQQSLDQGLQFLIQYYNGEERAKGNILERFSAQQFPDLHSELNLSSLELGDSALYFCASSPRDYRRVNTGELFFGEGSRLTVL.

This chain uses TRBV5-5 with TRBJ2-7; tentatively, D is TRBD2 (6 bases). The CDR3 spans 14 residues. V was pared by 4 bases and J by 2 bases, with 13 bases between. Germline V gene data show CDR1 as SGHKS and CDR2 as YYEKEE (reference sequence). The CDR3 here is CASSTLTSPYEQYF. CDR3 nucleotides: TGTGCCAGCAGCACCTTGACTAGTCCCTACGAGCAGTACTTC.

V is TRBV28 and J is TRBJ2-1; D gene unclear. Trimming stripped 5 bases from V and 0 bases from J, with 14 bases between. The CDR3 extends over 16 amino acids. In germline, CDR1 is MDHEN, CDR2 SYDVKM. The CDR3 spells CASSTTTLGSYNEQFF. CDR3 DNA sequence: TGTGCCAGCAGTACCACGACCCTGGGCTCCTACAATGAGCAGTTCTTC.

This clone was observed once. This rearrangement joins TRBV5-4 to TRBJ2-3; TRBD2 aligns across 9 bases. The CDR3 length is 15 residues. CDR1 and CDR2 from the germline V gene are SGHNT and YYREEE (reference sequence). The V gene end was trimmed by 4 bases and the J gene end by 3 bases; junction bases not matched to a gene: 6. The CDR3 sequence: CASSPPGLATDTQYF. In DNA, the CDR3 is TGTGCCAGCAGCCCACCGGGACTAGCAACAGATACGCAGTATTTT.

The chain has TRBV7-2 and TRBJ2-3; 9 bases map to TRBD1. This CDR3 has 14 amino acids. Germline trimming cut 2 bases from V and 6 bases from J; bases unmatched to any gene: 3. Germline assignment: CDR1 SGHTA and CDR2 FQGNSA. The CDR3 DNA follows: TGTGCCAGCAGCTTAAACAGGGGGCGGGATACGCAGTATTTT. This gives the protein CASSLNRGRDTQYF.